The sequence of this TCR beta chain was determined in a study of spatial heterogeneity in lung cancer. General study results and limits: Expanded intratumoral alpha and beta TCR counts tracked tumor mutation counts.

The CDR3 runs to 14 residues. The V gene end was trimmed by 7 bases and the J gene end by 8 bases; junction bases not matched to a gene: 11. Germline V gene sequence: CDR1 MDHEN, CDR2 SYDVKM. The table lists this clonotype with many counts. Its antigen is not identified. Being off target in a library aimed at alpha chains, this beta chain has a size of little meaning. Time point defined: sample taken at primary tumor resection. MiXCR, run by TCRdb on the 5' RACE reads, gives a single entry per CDR3 protein. The sample lists about 7,000 distinct CDR3 sequences; around 13% were seen once. The sample here was lung tumor tissue, taken at surgery. The sequence was collected from a male donor with early-stage non-small cell lung cancer. The gene calls are TRBV28 and TRBJ2-4; 7 bases match TRBD1. The CDR3 loop is CASTAYQGVYIQYF. Here the CDR3 DNA reads TGTGCCAGCACCGCCTATCAGGGGGTTTACATTCAGTACTTC.